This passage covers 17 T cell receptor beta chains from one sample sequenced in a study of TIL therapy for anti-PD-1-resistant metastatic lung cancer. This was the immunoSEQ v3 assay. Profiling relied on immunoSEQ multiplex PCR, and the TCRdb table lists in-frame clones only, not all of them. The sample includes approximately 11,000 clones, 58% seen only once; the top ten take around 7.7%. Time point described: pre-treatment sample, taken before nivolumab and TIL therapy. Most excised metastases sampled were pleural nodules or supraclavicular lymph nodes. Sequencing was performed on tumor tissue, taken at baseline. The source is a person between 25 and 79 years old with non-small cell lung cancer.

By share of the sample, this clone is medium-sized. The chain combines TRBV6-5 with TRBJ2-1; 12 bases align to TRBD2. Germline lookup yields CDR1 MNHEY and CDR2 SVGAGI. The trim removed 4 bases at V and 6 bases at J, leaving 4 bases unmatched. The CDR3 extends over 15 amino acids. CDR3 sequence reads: CASSFASGRANEQFF. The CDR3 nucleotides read TGTGCCAGCAGTTTCGCTAGCGGGAGGGCCAATGAGCAGTTCTTC.

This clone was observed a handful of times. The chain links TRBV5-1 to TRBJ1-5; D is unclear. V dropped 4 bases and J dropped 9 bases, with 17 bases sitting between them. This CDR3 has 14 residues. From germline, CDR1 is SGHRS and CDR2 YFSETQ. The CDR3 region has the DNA TGCGCCAGCAGCCTGGATGGGGATTTACGGCCCCAGCATTTT. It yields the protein CASSLDGDLRPQHF.

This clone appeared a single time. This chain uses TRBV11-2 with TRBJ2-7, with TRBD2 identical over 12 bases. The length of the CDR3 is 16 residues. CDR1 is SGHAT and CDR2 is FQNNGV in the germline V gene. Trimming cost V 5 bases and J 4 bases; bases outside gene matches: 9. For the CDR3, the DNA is TGTGCCAGCAGCAGCGCACCTAGCGGGGGGGCTTACGAGCAGTACTTC. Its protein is CASSSAPSGGAYEQYF.

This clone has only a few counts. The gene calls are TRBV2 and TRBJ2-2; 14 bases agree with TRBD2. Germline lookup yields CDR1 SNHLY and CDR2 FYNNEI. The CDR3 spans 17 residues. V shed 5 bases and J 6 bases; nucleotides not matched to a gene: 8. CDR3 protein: CASSRGTSGSTAGELFF. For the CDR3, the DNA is TGTGCCAGCAGTCGAGGGACTAGCGGGAGTACTGCCGGGGAGCTGTTTTTT.

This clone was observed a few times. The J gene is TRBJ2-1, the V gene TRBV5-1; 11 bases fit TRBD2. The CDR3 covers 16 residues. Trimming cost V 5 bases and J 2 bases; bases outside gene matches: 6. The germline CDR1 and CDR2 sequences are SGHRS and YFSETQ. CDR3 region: CASSPLAGGTYNEQFF. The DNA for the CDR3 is TGCGCCAGCAGTCCCCTAGCGGGGGGTACCTACAATGAGCAGTTCTTC.

The CDR3 DNA reads TGTGCCAGCAGTTTATTTTCTGTCGGGGTAGGTCAGCCCCAGCATTTT. Protein sequence: CASSLFSVGVGQPQHF. The rearrangement links TRBV27 to TRBJ1-5; the D is unclear. The CDR3 spans 16 residues. Germline CDR1 and CDR2: MNHEY and SMNVEV (reference sequence). Between the trimmed V and J ends, which lost 1 base and 6 bases, there was a span of 16 bases.

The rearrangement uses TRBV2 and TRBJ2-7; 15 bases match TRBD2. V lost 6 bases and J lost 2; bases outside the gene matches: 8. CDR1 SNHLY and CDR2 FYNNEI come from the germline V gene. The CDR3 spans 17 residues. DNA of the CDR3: TGTGCCAGCAGCCAACCTGGGACTAGCGGGAGGCCCTACGAGCAGTACTTC. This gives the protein CASSQPGTSGRPYEQYF.

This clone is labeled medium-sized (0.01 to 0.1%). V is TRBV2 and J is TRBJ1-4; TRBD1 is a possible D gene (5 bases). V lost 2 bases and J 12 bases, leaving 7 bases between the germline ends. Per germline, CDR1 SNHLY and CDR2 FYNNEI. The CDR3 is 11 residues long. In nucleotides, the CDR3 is TGTGCCAGCAGTGAACGAGGGGAACTGTTTTTT. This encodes CASSERGELFF.

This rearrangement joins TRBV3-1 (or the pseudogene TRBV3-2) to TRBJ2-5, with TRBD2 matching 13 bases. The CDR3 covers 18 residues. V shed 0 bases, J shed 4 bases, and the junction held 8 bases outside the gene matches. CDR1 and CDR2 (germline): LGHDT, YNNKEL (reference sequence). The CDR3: CASSQEGLAGDMRETQYF. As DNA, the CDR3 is TGTGCCAGCAGCCAAGAAGGACTAGCGGGAGATATGCGAGAGACCCAGTACTTC.

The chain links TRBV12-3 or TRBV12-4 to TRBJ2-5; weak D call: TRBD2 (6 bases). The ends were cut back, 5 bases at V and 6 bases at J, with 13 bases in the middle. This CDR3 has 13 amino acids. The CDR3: CASSAGPGQTQYF. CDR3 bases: TGTGCCAGCAGTGCGGGGCCCGGGCAGACCCAGTACTTC.

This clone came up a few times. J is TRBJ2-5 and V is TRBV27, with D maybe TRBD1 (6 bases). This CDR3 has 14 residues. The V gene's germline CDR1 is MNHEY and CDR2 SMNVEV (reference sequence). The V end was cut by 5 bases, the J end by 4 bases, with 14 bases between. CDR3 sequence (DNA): TGTGCCAGCAGTCTACGAGGGACATTAGAGACCCAGTACTTC. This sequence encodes CASSLRGTLETQYF.

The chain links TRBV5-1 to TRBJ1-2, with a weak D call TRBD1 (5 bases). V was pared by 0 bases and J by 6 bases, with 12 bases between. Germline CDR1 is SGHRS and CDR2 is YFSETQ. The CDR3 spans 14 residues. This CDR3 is CASSLAFGGNGYTF. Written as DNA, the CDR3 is TGCGCCAGCAGCTTGGCCTTCGGGGGGAATGGCTACACCTTC.

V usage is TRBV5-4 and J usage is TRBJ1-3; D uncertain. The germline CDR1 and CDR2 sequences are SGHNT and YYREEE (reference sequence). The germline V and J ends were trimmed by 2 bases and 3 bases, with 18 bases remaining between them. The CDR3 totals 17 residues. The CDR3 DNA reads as TGTGCCAGCAGCTTTTCTTTTAATTCGTTGAGTGGAAACACCATATATTTT. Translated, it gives CASSFSFNSLSGNTIYF.

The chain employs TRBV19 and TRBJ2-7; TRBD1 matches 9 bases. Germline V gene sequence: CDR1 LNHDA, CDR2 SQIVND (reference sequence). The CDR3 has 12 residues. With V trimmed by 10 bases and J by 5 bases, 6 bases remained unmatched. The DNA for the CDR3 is TGTGCCATCGGGACAGGGTTCAACGAGCAGTACTTC. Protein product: CAIGTGFNEQYF.

The CDR3 sequence is CASRWEEGYGYTF. CDR3 coding DNA: TGCGCCAGCAGGTGGGAAGAAGGATATGGCTACACCTTC. This chain uses TRBV5-1 with TRBJ1-2; no reliable D call. From germline, CDR1 is SGHRS and CDR2 YFSETQ. With 5 bases removed from V and 5 bases from J, the gap between germline ends came to 13 bases. The CDR3 is 13 residues long. The full variable domain, its missing parts supplied by reference TRBV5-1 and TRBJ1-2, is KAGVTQTPRYLIKTRGQQVTLSCSPISGHRSVSWYQQTPGQGLQFLFEYFSETQRNKGNFPGRFSGRQFSNSRSEMNVSTLELGDSALYLCASRWEEGYGYTFGSGTRLTVV.

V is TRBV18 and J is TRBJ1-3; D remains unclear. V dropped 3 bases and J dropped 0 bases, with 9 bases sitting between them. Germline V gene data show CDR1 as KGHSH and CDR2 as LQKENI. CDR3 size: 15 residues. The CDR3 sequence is CASSPSVVSGNTIYF. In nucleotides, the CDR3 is TGTGCCAGCTCACCTTCGGTAGTCTCTGGAAACACCATATATTTT. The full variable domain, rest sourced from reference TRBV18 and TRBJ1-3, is NAGVMQNPRHLVRRRGQEARLRCSPMKGHSHVYWYRQLPEEGLKFMVYLQKENIIDESGMPKERFSAEFPKEGPSILRIQQVVRGDSAAYFCASSPSVVSGNTIYFGEGSWLTVV.

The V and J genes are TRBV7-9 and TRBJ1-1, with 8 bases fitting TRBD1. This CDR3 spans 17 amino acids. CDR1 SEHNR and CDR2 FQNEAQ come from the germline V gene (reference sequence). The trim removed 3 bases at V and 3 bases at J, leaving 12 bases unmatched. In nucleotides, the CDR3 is TGTGCCAGCAGCTTTCATGATACAGGGGGAATCGACACTGAAGCTTTCTTT. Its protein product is CASSFHDTGGIDTEAFF.